Detailed here is one T cell receptor (beta chain). Its antigen is not known. A much larger clone lies a single base off, so this may be a read error. The record originates from a study of molecular identifiers for immune sequencing clone quantification. On the study more broadly: RNA from roughly 20,000 or 100,000 naive CD8 cells was split five ways in replicates, with four sequenced. Study-level findings and limits: In naive cells, clones above 20 RNA copies held under 1% of molecules, whereas in effector cells they held over 99%.

Naive CD8 libraries used about 19,000 to 1,000,000 sorted cells and 10%, 30% or 50% RNA. Each CDR3 protein gets one entry after TCRdb re-called the PCR reads with MiXCR. The repertoire includes approximately 550,000 distinct CDR3 sequences, 20% to 25% of them detected once, and more than 0.8% sits in the top ten. The origin of this receptor is a human donor in good health. Some libraries in this study had Jurkat cell RNA spiked in. Sequences were obtained from naive CD8+ T cells from blood, with Jurkat cell RNA spiked in. Subset of the sample: FACS-sorted CD8+CD4-CCR7+CD45RA+ naive T cells.

CDR3 amino acids: CASSYHADRLMDRGTEAFF. CDR3 DNA sequence: TGTGCCAGCAGTTACCACGCTGACAGGCTTATGGACCGGGGGACTGAAGCTTTCTTT. The chain has TRBV6-2 or TRBV6-3 and TRBJ1-1; D perhaps matches TRBD1 (6 bases). Per the germline V gene, CDR1 is MNHEY and CDR2 is SVGEGT. CDR3 length: 19 residues. V lost 2 bases and J lost 5, with 27 bases in between.